The 29 T cell receptor beta chains listed next were all sequenced from one sample in a study of T cell changes during pregnancy in multiple sclerosis. Libraries were prepared by immunoSEQ multiplex PCR; TCRdb keeps only in-frame clonotypes and omits some of them. The data hold about 110,000 clones, with roughly nine tenths observed a single time. This specimen was peripheral blood, taken in the third trimester of pregnancy. These receptors originate from a female donor with multiple sclerosis, enrolled in a pregnancy study.

The chain combines TRBV18 with TRBJ2-3, with a weak D call TRBD1 (5 bases). Trimming left V 4 bases short and J 0 bases short, with 8 bases between. The germline CDR1 and CDR2 sequences are KGHSH and LQKENI. CDR3 length: 14 amino acids. The CDR3 reads CASSLDRSTDTQYF. The CDR3 DNA reads as TGTGCCAGCTCACTTGACAGAAGCACAGATACGCAGTATTTT.

This sequence joins TRBV5-1 and TRBJ2-3, with a weak D call TRBD2 (5 bases). Trimming removed 5 bases at V and 2 bases at J, with 9 bases between. Germline V gene sequence: CDR1 SGHRS, CDR2 YFSETQ. The CDR3 is 13 residues long. DNA for the CDR3: TGCGCCAGCAGGGACTCTTCCACAGATACGCAGTATTTT. Its protein is CASRDSSTDTQYF.

This clone was found a few times. This rearrangement joins TRBV2 to TRBJ2-1, with D perhaps matching TRBD2 (5 bases). Germline-derived CDR1 and CDR2 are SNHLY and FYNNEI. The CDR3 has 14 residues. Trimming took off 7 bases at V and 2 bases at J, with 12 bases between the two ends. CDR3 loop: CASKLEGAYNEQFF. CDR3 nucleotide sequence: TGTGCCAGCAAATTAGAGGGAGCCTACAATGAGCAGTTCTTC.

The rearrangement links TRBV18 to TRBJ2-7, with a possible D match to TRBD1 (6 bases). Trimming took 1 base from V and 6 from J, leaving 10 bases between them. The CDR3 extends over 13 amino acids. Germline CDR1 is KGHSH and CDR2 is LQKENI. CDR3 protein: CASSPLDSSEQYF. The CDR3, as DNA: TGTGCCAGCTCACCACTGGACAGCTCCGAGCAGTACTTC.

The V and J genes are TRBV28 and TRBJ2-3; TRBD2 is a possible D gene (6 bases). CDR3 length: 12 amino acids. The germline V gene has CDR1 MDHEN and CDR2 SYDVKM. V was cut by 5 bases and J by 4 bases, with 7 bases left in between. The CDR3, as DNA: TGTGCCAGCAGTGGGGAGGCAGATACGCAGTATTTT. Translating gives CASSGEADTQYF.

This clone was counted a single time. This sequence joins TRBV30 and TRBJ2-1; the D gene is possibly TRBD2 (7 bases). Germline V CDR1 and CDR2: GTSNPN, SVGIG (reference sequence). This CDR3 region has 15 residues. Trimming took 2 bases from V and 4 from J, leaving 15 bases between them. The CDR3 DNA follows: TGTGCCTGGAGTCGTGGACTAGGGGGGTACAATGAGCAGTTCTTC. Amino acid sequence: CAWSRGLGGYNEQFF. Full variable domain (remainder filled in from reference TRBV30 and TRBJ2-1): SQTIHQWPATLVQPVGSPLSLECTVEGTSNPNLYWYRQAAGRGLQLLFYSVGIGQISSEVPQNLSASRPQDRQFILSSKKLLLSDSGFYLCAWSRGLGGYNEQFFGPGTRLTVL.

For this clone: Distinct nucleotide sequences in the sample also encode this CDR3. The rearrangement joins TRBV19 to TRBJ1-1, with a tentative D call TRBD1 (5 bases). The CDR3 has 13 amino acids. V lost 3 bases to trimming and J lost 1 base, with 6 bases between them. The germline gives CDR1 LNHDA, CDR2 SQIVND (reference sequence). CDR3 sequence: CASSIQGNTEAFF. CDR3 nucleotides: TGTGCCAGTAGTATCCAGGGGAACACTGAAGCTTTCTTT.

The V call is TRBV5-1, the J call TRBJ1-4, with 7 nucleotides matching TRBD1. This CDR3 contains 15 residues. Per the germline V gene, CDR1 is SGHRS and CDR2 is YFSETQ. V gave up 2 bases and J gave up 5 bases; unmatched junction bases: 6. Here the CDR3 DNA reads TGCGCCAGCAGCTTTAACACAGGGGAAAATGAAAAACTGTTTTTT. Translated, it gives CASSFNTGENEKLFF.

This clone appeared a single time. The V gene is TRBV5-4, the J gene TRBJ1-1; no firm D call. Trimming removed 1 base from V and 1 base from J, with 8 bases in between. The CDR3 contains 14 residues. Germline CDR1 reads SGHNT; CDR2 reads YYREEE (reference sequence). CDR3: CASSLRVENTEAFF. In nucleotides, the CDR3 is TGTGCCAGCAGCTTGAGAGTCGAGAACACTGAAGCTTTCTTT.

The chain uses TRBV21-1 and TRBJ1-3; the D call of TRBD1 is as the table states it, not checked on the DNA. TRBV21-1 is tagged as a pseudogene. CDR3 length: 20 residues. CDR3: CASSQGDRGLQPPSGNTIYF. The DNA for the CDR3 is TGTGCCAGCAGCCAGGGAGACAGGGGCCTCCAGCCCCCTTCTGGAAACACCATATATTTT.

The gene calls are TRBV10-3 and TRBJ1-1; D unresolved. There are 14 residues in the CDR3. Germline CDR1 and CDR2: ENHRY and SYGVKD. Trimming took off 7 bases at V and 3 bases at J, with 15 bases between the two ends. The CDR3 spells CAITKEVADTEAFF. In nucleotides, the CDR3 is TGTGCCATCACCAAGGAGGTGGCCGACACTGAAGCTTTCTTT.

The rearrangement joins TRBV2 to TRBJ2-3; TRBD1 is a possible D gene (5 bases). The germline V gene encodes CDR1 SNHLY and CDR2 FYNNEI. The CDR3 covers 15 residues. The ends were cut back, 4 bases at V and 4 bases at J, with 15 bases in the middle. The CDR3: CASSGTYLGSDTQYF. The CDR3 DNA sequence: TGTGCCAGCAGTGGGACATACCTTGGGTCAGATACGCAGTATTTT.

To note about this clone: Within the sample, other DNA sequences also encode this same CDR3. The CDR3 spells CASSFGRGYEQYF. CDR3 nucleotide sequence: TGCGCCAGCAGTTTTGGTCGAGGCTACGAGCAGTACTTC. The chain has TRBV5-1 and TRBJ2-7, with unresolved D. Per the germline V gene, CDR1 is SGHRS and CDR2 is YFSETQ. V shed 5 bases and J shed 3 bases, with 12 bases lying between them. This CDR3 has 13 residues.

CDR3 amino acids: CASSLEASEETQYF. CDR3 in DNA: TGTGCCAGCAGCTTGGAGGCTAGCGAAGAGACCCAGTACTTC. The chain links TRBV5-4 to TRBJ2-5; D is perhaps TRBD2 (6 bases). This CDR3 has 14 amino acids. Germline V gene lookup returns CDR1 SGHNT and CDR2 YYREEE (reference sequence). Trimming shortened V by 0 bases and J by 3 bases, and 9 bases separated the two germline ends. The whole variable domain, filled in from reference TRBV5-4 and TRBJ2-5, reads ETGVTQSPTHLIKTRGQQVTLRCSSQSGHNTVSWYQQALGQGPQFIFQYYREEENGRGNFPPRFSGLQFPNYSSELNVNALELDDSALYLCASSLEASEETQYFGPGTRLLVL.

This rearrangement joins TRBV19 to TRBJ2-2; 9 positions match TRBD2. J was trimmed by 2 bases and V by 5 bases; bases with no gene match: 6. CDR3 length equals 16 residues. Germline values: CDR1 LNHDA, CDR2 SQIVND (reference sequence). Here the CDR3 DNA reads TGTGCCAGTAGTCCCCAGACTAGCGGCAACACCGGGGAGCTGTTTTTT. Encoded protein: CASSPQTSGNTGELFF.

The V gene is TRBV27, the J gene TRBJ1-1, with D uncertain. There are 14 residues in the CDR3. The V gene's germline CDR1 is MNHEY and CDR2 SMNVEV (reference sequence). V lost 6 bases to trimming and J lost 1 base, with 12 bases between them. Written as DNA, the CDR3 is TGTGCCAGCAGCCATTCGTCAGGGAACACTGAAGCTTTCTTT. Protein: CASSHSSGNTEAFF.

This chain connects TRBV27 to TRBJ2-1; no clear D gene. The germline V gene has CDR1 MNHEY and CDR2 SMNVEV (reference sequence). The CDR3 covers 13 residues. Trimming shortened V by 3 bases and J by 3 bases, and 6 bases separated the two germline ends. The CDR3 sequence is CASSLNSYNEQFF. Here the CDR3 DNA reads TGTGCCAGCAGTTTGAACAGCTACAATGAGCAGTTCTTC.

The gene calls are TRBV27 and TRBJ1-1; D uncertain. Germline V gene data show CDR1 as MNHEY and CDR2 as SMNVEV (reference sequence). With 7 bases removed from V and 4 bases from J, the gap between germline ends came to 16 bases. This CDR3 contains 14 residues. The CDR3 region has the DNA TGTGCCAGCATGAGGGTTGCTTTAGCCACTGAAGCTTTCTTT. Its translation is CASMRVALATEAFF.

V and J are TRBV28 and TRBJ2-7; D possibly corresponds to TRBD2 (6 bases). V was trimmed by 6 bases and J by 4 bases, leaving 19 bases between them. Germline lookup yields CDR1 MDHEN and CDR2 SYDVKM. The CDR3 loop spans 15 amino acids. CDR3 in DNA: TGTGCCAGCAGGAAGTTTAGCGGCGTCATTTACGAGCAGTACTTC. This sequence encodes CASRKFSGVIYEQYF.

This clone was found once. The chain links TRBV5-4 to TRBJ2-5; TRBD2 agrees at 10 bases. Germline V gene data show CDR1 as SGHNT and CDR2 as YYREEE (reference sequence). CDR3 length equals 17 residues. V gave up 0 bases and J gave up 2 bases; unmatched junction bases: 7. The CDR3 is CASSLGLAGQGQETQYF. The CDR3, as DNA: TGTGCCAGCAGCTTGGGACTAGCGGGCCAAGGACAAGAGACCCAGTACTTC.

The chain uses TRBV2 and TRBJ1-2; D remains unclear. CDR1 is SNHLY, CDR2 FYNNEI, per germline. V was shortened by 3 bases and J by 0 bases, with 8 bases between the two germline ends. There are 14 residues in the CDR3. The CDR3 DNA sequence: TGTGCCAGCAGTGAGGCCAGAACTAACTATGGCTACACCTTC. Translated, it gives CASSEARTNYGYTF.

J is TRBJ2-7 and V is TRBV27; perhaps TRBD1 as D (5 bases). The ends were cut back, 5 bases at V and 1 base at J, with 15 bases in the middle. Looked up from germline, CDR1 is MNHEY and CDR2 is SMNVEV (reference sequence). The CDR3 extends over 15 amino acids. The CDR3 here is CASSARGSLSYEQYF. The CDR3 coding sequence is TGTGCCAGCAGTGCAAGGGGTAGCCTTTCCTACGAGCAGTACTTC.

This chain joins TRBV7-2 and TRBJ2-3; 8 bases fit TRBD1. V shed 6 bases and J 8 bases; nucleotides not matched to a gene: 7. The CDR3 extends over 13 amino acids. Germline CDR1 reads SGHTA; CDR2 reads FQGNSA. The CDR3 nucleotides are TGTGCCAGCAGTCCCACCAGGGGGCCTACGCAGTATTTT. This codes for CASSPTRGPTQYF. Full variable domain (remainder filled in from reference TRBV7-2 and TRBJ2-3): GAGVSQSPSNKVTEKGKDVELRCDPISGHTALYWYRQSLGQGLEFLIYFQGNSAPDKSGLPSDRFSAERTGGSVSTLTIQRTQQEDSAVYLCASSPTRGPTQYFGPGTRLTVL.

This clone was seen a single time. J is TRBJ1-5 and V is TRBV11-1, with D hard to call. Germline V gene data show CDR1 as SGHAT and CDR2 as FQDESV (reference sequence). The CDR3 contains 13 residues. V was trimmed by 4 bases and J by 4 bases, leaving 8 bases between them. CDR3 sequence (DNA): TGTGCCAGCAGCTCTAACCATAATCAGCCCCAGCATTTT. Residues: CASSSNHNQPQHF. Supplemented by reference TRBV11-1 and TRBJ1-5, the full variable domain reads EAEVAQSPRYKITEKSQAVAFWCDPISGHATLYWYRQILGQGPELLVQFQDESVVDDSQLPKDRFSAERLKGVDSTLKIQPAELGDSAMYLCASSSNHNQPQHFGDGTRLSIL.

This clone was counted once. The chain employs TRBV30 and TRBJ2-3, with 10 bases aligning to TRBD1. The CDR3 is made up of 15 amino acids. Trimming cost V 5 bases and J 0 bases; bases outside gene matches: 5. Germline V gene data show CDR1 as GTSNPN and CDR2 as SVGIG (reference sequence). The CDR3 reads CAWLRDRGSTDTQYF. Here the CDR3 DNA reads TGTGCCTGGCTCCGGGACAGGGGAAGCACAGATACGCAGTATTTT.

The CDR3 coding sequence is TGTGCCAGCAGCTTAGTGGGGCCCGCTGAAGCTTTCTTT. This translates into CASSLVGPAEAFF. The V and J genes are TRBV7-2 and TRBJ1-1, with a tentative D call TRBD1 (5 bases). Germline-derived CDR1 and CDR2 are SGHTA and FQGNSA. The CDR3 has 13 amino acids. Trimming stripped 1 base from V and 6 bases from J, with 9 bases between.

The rearrangement joins TRBV2 to TRBJ2-3; TRBD2 aligns across 13 bases. With 5 bases clipped from V and 4 bases from J, the junction kept 6 bases outside the gene matches. The CDR3 length is 16 residues. Germline lookup yields CDR1 SNHLY and CDR2 FYNNEI. CDR3 DNA sequence: TGTGCCAGCAGTCCGACTAGCGGGGGGTTTTCAGATACGCAGTATTTT. Protein: CASSPTSGGFSDTQYF.

CDR3 nucleotide sequence: TGTGCCAGCTCATCGCAGGGGGCTGGTGAGCAGTTCTTC. Its protein product is CASSSQGAGEQFF. The J gene is TRBJ2-1, the V gene TRBV18; 8 bases match TRBD1. Trimming cost V 5 bases and J 9 bases; bases outside gene matches: 6. The CDR3 covers 13 residues. Germline CDR1 is KGHSH and CDR2 is LQKENI.

The chain recombines TRBV2 with TRBJ2-3, with D maybe TRBD2 (5 bases). The CDR3 runs 12 residues. Germline-derived CDR1 and CDR2 are SNHLY and FYNNEI. With 6 bases removed from V and 2 bases from J, the gap between germline ends came to 6 bases. The DNA of the CDR3 is TGTGCCAGCAGGGAGGTCACAGATACGCAGTATTTT. It specifies CASREVTDTQYF.